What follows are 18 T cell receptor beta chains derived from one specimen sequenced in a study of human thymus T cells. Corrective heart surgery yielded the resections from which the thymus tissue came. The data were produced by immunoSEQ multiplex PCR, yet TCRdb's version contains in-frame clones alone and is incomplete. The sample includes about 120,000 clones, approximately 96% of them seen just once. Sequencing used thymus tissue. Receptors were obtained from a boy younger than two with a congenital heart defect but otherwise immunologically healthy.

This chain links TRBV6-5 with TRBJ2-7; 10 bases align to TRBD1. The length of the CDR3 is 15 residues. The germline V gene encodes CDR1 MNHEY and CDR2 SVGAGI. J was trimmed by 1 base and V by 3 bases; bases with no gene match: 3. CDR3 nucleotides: TGTGCCAGCAGTTATGGACAGGGGGAGTCCTACGAGCAGTACTTC. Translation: CASSYGQGESYEQYF.

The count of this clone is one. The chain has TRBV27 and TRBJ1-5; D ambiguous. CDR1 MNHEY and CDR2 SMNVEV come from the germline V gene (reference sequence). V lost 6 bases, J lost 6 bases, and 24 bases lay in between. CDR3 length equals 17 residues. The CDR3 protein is CASSSSPGKNNSQPQHF. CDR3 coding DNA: TGTGCCAGCAGCTCTTCTCCCGGGAAAAATAATAGTCAGCCCCAGCATTTT.

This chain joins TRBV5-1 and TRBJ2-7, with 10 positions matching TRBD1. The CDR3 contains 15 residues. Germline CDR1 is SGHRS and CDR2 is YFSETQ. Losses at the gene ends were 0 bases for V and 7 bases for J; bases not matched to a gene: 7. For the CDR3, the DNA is TGCGCCAGCAGCTTGGTTGATGGGACAGGGGATGAGCAGTACTTC. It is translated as CASSLVDGTGDEQYF.

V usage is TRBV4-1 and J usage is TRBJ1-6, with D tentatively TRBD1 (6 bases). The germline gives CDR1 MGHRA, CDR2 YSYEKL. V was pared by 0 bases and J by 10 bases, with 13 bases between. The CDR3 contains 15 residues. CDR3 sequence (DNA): TGCGCCAGCAGCCAAGACAGGGGAGAAGGGTCACCCCTCCACTTT. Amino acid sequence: CASSQDRGEGSPLHF.

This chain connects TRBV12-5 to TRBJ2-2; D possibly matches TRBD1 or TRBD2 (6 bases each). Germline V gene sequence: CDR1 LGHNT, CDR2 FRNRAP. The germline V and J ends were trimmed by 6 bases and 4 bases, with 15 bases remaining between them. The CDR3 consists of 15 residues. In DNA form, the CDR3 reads TGTGCTAGTGGCCCACGACTAGGGGGCACCGGGGAGCTGTTTTTT. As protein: CASGPRLGGTGELFF.

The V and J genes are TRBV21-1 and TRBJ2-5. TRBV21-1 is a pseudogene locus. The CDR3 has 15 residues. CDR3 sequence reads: CASSKGGGAQETQYF. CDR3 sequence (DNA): TGTGCCAGCAGCAAAGGTGGGGGTGCTCAAGAGACCCAGTACTTC.

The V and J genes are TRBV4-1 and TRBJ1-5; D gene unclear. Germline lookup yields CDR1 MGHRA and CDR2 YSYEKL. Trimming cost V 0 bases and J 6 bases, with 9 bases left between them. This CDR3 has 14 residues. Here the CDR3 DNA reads TGCGCCAGCAGCCAAGAGGAAGAGTTTCAGCCCCAGCATTTT. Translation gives CASSQEEEFQPQHF.

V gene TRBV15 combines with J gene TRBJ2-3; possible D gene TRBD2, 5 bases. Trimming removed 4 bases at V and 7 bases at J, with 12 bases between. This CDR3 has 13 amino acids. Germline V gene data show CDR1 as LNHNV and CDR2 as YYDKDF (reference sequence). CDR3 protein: CATSNREGYTQYF. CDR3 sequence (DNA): TGTGCCACCAGCAACAGAGAGGGCTATACGCAGTATTTT.

CDR3 region: CASSFPSRGMNTEAFF. The CDR3 DNA sequence: TGTGCCAGCAGCTTCCCATCCCGGGGAATGAACACTGAAGCTTTCTTT. The genes are TRBV7-8 and TRBJ1-1; D remains unclear. The CDR3 covers 16 residues. Between the trimmed V and J ends, which lost 3 bases and 0 bases, there was a span of 14 bases. CDR1 SGHVS and CDR2 FQNEAQ come from the germline V gene.

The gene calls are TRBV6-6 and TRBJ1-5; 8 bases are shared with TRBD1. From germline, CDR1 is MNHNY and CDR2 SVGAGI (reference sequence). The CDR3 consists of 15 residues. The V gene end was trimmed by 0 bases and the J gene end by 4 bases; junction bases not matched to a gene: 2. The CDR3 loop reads CASSYSTGVNQPQHF. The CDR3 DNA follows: TGTGCCAGCAGTTACTCGACAGGGGTTAATCAGCCCCAGCATTTT.

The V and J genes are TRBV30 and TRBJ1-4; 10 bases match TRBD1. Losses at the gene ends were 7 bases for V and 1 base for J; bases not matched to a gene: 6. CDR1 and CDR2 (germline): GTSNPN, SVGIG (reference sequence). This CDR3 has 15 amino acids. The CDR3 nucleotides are TGTGCCTCATTAGGACAGGGGGTAACTAATGAAAAACTGTTTTTT. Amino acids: CASLGQGVTNEKLFF.

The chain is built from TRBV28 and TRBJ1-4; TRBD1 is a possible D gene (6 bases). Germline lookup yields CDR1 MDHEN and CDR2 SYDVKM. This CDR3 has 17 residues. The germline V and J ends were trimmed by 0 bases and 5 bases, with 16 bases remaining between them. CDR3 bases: TGTGCCAGCAGTTTATGCCGAGGGAAGGGGGGGAATGAAAAACTGTTTTTT. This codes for CASSLCRGKGGNEKLFF. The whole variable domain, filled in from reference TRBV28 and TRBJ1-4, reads DVKVTQSSRYLVKRTGEKVFLECVQDMDHENMFWYRQDPGLGLRLIYFSYDVKMKEKGDIPEGYSVSREKKERFSLILESASTNQTSMYLCASSLCRGKGGNEKLFFGSGTQLSVL.

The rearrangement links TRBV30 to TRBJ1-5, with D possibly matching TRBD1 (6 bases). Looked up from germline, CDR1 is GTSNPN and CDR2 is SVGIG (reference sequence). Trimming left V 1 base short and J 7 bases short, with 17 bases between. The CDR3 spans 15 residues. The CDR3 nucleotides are TGTGCCTGGAGTGAAAGGAAAAAGGGGGGACAGCCCCAGCATTTT. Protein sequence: CAWSERKKGGQPQHF.

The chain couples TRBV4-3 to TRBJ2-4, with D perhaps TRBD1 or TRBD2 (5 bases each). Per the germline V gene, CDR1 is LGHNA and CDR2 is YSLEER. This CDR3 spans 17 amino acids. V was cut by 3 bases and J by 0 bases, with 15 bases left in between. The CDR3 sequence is CASSHLLGTGAKNIQYF. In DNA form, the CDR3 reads TGCGCCAGCAGCCACCTCCTGGGGACGGGAGCCAAAAACATTCAGTACTTC.

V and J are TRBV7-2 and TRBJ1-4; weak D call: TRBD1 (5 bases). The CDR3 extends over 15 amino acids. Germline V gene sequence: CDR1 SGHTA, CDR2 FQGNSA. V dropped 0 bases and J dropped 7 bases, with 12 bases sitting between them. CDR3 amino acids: CASSLASGSGEKLFF. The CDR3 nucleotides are TGTGCCAGCAGCTTAGCATCAGGGTCAGGTGAAAAACTGTTTTTT.

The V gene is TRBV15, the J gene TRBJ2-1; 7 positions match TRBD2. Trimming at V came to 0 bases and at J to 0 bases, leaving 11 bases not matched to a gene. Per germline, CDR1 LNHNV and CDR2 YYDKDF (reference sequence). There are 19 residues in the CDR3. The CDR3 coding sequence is TGTGCCACCAGCAGAGAAGCGGGGAGGCCATCGAGCTCCTACAATGAGCAGTTCTTC. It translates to CATSREAGRPSSSYNEQFF.

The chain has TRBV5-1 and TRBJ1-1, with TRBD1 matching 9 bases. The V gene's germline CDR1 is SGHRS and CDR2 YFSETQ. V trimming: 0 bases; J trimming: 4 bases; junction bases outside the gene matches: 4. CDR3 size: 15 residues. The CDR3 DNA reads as TGCGCCAGCAGCTTGGCCGCACAGGGGGCCACTGAAGCTTTCTTT. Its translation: CASSLAAQGATEAFF.

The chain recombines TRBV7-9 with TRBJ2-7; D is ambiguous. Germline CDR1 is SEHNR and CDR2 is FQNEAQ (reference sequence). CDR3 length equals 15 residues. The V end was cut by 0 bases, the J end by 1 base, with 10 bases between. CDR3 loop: CASSLAQGGSYEQYF. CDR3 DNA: TGTGCCAGCAGCTTAGCGCAAGGCGGATCCTACGAGCAGTACTTC.